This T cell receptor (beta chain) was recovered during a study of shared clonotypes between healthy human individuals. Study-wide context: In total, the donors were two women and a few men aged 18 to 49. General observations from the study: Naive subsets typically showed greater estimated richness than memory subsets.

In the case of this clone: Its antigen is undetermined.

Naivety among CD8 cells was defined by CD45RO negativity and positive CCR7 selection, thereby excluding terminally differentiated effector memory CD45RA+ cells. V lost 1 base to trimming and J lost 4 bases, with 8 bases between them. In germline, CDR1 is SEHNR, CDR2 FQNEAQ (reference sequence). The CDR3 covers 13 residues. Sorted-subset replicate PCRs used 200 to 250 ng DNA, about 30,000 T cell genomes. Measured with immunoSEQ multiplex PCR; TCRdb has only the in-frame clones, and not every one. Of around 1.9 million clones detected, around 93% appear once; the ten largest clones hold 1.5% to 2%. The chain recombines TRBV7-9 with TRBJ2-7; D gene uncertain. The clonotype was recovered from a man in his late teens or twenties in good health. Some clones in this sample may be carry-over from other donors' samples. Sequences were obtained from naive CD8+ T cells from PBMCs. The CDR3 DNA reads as TGTGCCAGCAGCTTAGGCGGAAAATACGAGCAGTACTTC. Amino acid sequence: CASSLGGKYEQYF.